This T cell receptor beta chain is drawn from a study of identical twins. The sample holds many counts of this clonotype. Its antigen is unidentified. Study-level findings and limits: The study found that models underestimated out-of-frame TCR alpha sharing in monozygotic twins. Findings depended on cross-sectional statistics rather than tracking the same donors. Out-of-frame alpha sequences that twins shared showed excess low generation probability.

The CDR3 is made up of 16 amino acids. The germline V gene encodes CDR1 SGHVS and CDR2 FQNEAQ. The germline V and J ends were trimmed by 1 base and 3 bases, with 16 bases remaining between them. Each CDR3 protein is one row after TCRdb ran MiXCR on the 5' RACE reads. The sample carries about 300,000 distinct CDR3 sequences, about 12% recorded once. These data were also reused for a study on yellow fever vaccine responses in identical twins.

Sequences were obtained from CD8+ T cells sorted from blood. This clonotype originated in a woman between 18 and 30 years old in good health. The rearrangement uses TRBV7-8 and TRBJ2-7; tentative D call: TRBD2 (5 bases). CDR3 in amino acids: CASSLEGSGSLYEQYF. The CDR3 DNA sequence: TGTGCCAGCAGCTTAGAGGGTAGTGGGAGTCTCTACGAGCAGTACTTC.